The subject of this entry is one T cell receptor beta chain. Its antigen remains unidentified. The CDR3 sequence is 13 residues long. Trimming left V 4 bases short and J 3 bases short, with 10 bases between. Germline CDR1 is SQVTM and CDR2 is ANQGSEA. The data derive from a study of cytomegalovirus exposure and HLA in healthy donors. Across the whole study: Previous work identified some 120 million unique TCR beta sequences from 150 million to 200 million T cells.

Study observations and caveats: Most TCR sequences were seen very rarely across donors, but some public TCRs occurred in many. Looking again later, the authors saw that most CMV-associated TCR beta chains seemed HLA-restricted. Sequences of the TCR beta chain were said to predict the HLA-A and HLA-B alleles of most subjects accurately.

PCR primers comprised 60 Vbeta and 13 Jbeta primers. The assay was immunoSEQ multiplex PCR, and TCRdb's table has in-frame clones only and misses some. The table lists around 130,000 clones, around two thirds of them singletons. Sequenced input: PBMCs. This TCR was sampled from a male donor in good health and CMV-seronegative. The chain couples TRBV29-1 to TRBJ1-5, with D tentatively TRBD1 (6 bases). This chain's CDR3 is CSVGWDINQPQHF. The CDR3 coding sequence is TGCAGCGTTGGTTGGGACATCAATCAGCCCCAGCATTTT.